The next 21 T cell receptor beta chains were all read from a single sample in a study of cytomegalovirus exposure and HLA in healthy donors. PCR primers comprised 60 Vbeta and 13 Jbeta primers. Method: immunoSEQ multiplex PCR; TCRdb's copy keeps in-frame clones and lacks some. The sample carries roughly 140,000 clones, around 10% recorded once. The sequencing input was PBMCs. Every receptor here comes from a male donor in good health and CMV-seronegative.

This chain uses TRBV11-1 with TRBJ1-2, with a weak D call TRBD1 (6 bases). V was shortened by 5 bases and J by 4 bases, with 8 bases between the two germline ends. Germline CDR1 reads SGHAT; CDR2 reads FQDESV (reference sequence). The CDR3 length is 12 residues. The CDR3 protein is CASSQDSYGYTF. CDR3 nucleotide sequence: TGTGCCAGCAGCCAGGACAGCTATGGCTACACCTTC.

As regards this clone: Other DNA sequences of this sample code for an identical CDR3. The V call is TRBV5-4, the J call TRBJ1-6; TRBD1 matches 8 bases. Unmatched junction bases numbered 7, after V lost 0 bases and J lost 5 bases. This CDR3 region has 17 residues. Germline V CDR1 and CDR2: SGHNT, YYREEE (reference sequence). The CDR3 protein is CASSLGSGGRHNSPLHF. In DNA, the CDR3 is TGTGCCAGCAGCTTGGGATCAGGGGGCAGGCATAATTCACCCCTCCACTTT.

This clone showed up just a few times. This chain connects TRBV19 to TRBJ1-5; 10 bases align to TRBD1. Trimming removed 4 bases from V and 7 bases from J; junction bases left unmatched: 4. The germline V gene has CDR1 LNHDA and CDR2 SQIVND (reference sequence). The CDR3 is 14 residues long. The CDR3 DNA sequence: TGTGCCAGTAGTACCCGGGACAGGGGACAGCCCCAGCATTTT. Translated: CASSTRDRGQPQHF.

The chain uses TRBV7-8 and TRBJ1-5, with TRBD1 identical over 7 bases. In germline, CDR1 is SGHVS, CDR2 FQNEAQ. The CDR3 runs 14 residues. Trimming removed 2 bases from V and 7 bases from J; junction bases left unmatched: 5. CDR3 sequence: CASSLRGLEQPQHF. The CDR3 coding sequence is TGTGCCAGCAGCTTAAGGGGGCTAGAGCAGCCCCAGCATTTT.

This clone has more than one count but fewer than ten. The rearrangement uses TRBV4-3 and TRBJ1-2; D remains unclear. Trimming shortened V by 0 bases and J by 4 bases, and 15 bases separated the two germline ends. Germline CDR1 LGHNA, CDR2 YSLEER. The CDR3 is 16 amino acids. CDR3 DNA: TGCGCCAGCAGCCAAGATCTGGGAGGGATGGGCTATGGCTACACCTTC. Encoded protein: CASSQDLGGMGYGYTF.

This clone was seen only a few times. The J gene is TRBJ1-1, the V gene TRBV28; no clear D gene. Germline-derived CDR1 and CDR2 are MDHEN and SYDVKM. V dropped 3 bases and J dropped 4 bases, with 15 bases sitting between them. This CDR3 spans 15 amino acids. DNA of the CDR3: TGTGCCAGCAGTTTTCTTGGCGGGTCTGGCACTGAAGCTTTCTTT. This gives the protein CASSFLGGSGTEAFF.

The chain carries TRBV5-1 and TRBJ2-1; a possible D gene is TRBD1 (5 bases). The V end lost 0 bases, the J end lost 11 bases, and 6 bases lay between the germline ends. CDR1 SGHRS and CDR2 YFSETQ come from the germline V gene. The CDR3 has 11 amino acids. The CDR3 here is CASSLGQQQFF. CDR3 DNA: TGCGCCAGCAGCTTGGGACAGCAGCAGTTCTTC.

This clone appeared a few times. The V and J genes are TRBV4-3 and TRBJ2-7; possibly TRBD2 for D (5 bases). The CDR3 spans 16 residues. Trimming took 0 bases from V and 1 from J, leaving 13 bases between them. CDR1 is LGHNA and CDR2 is YSLEER in the germline V gene. The CDR3 reads CASSQDPIRRSYEQYF. CDR3 coding DNA: TGCGCCAGCAGCCAAGATCCAATTAGGAGGTCCTACGAGCAGTACTTC.

The rearrangement joins TRBV7-2 to TRBJ2-7; the D is unclear. CDR1 and CDR2 from the germline V gene are SGHTA and FQGNSA. The CDR3 sequence is 15 residues long. The V and J ends lost 5 bases and 0 bases respectively, with 14 bases between them. Here the CDR3 reads CASSQRLTVSYEQYF. The CDR3 DNA reads as TGTGCCAGCAGCCAACGATTAACAGTCTCCTACGAGCAGTACTTC. Using reference TRBV7-2 and TRBJ2-7 for the parts outside the CDR3, the full variable domain is GAGVSQSPSNKVTEKGKDVELRCDPISGHTALYWYRQSLGQGLEFLIYFQGNSAPDKSGLPSDRFSAERTGGSVSTLTIQRTQQEDSAVYLCASSQRLTVSYEQYFGPGTRLTVT.

The chain carries TRBV6-5 and TRBJ1-1; 8 bases are a match to TRBD1. V gave up 2 bases and J gave up 4 bases; unmatched junction bases: 6. Germline V gene data show CDR1 as MNHEY and CDR2 as SVGAGI. The CDR3 spans 15 residues. The CDR3 spells CASSYGRTGTTEAFF. DNA for the CDR3: TGTGCCAGCAGTTACGGTAGGACAGGGACCACTGAAGCTTTCTTT.

Concerning this clone itself: This likely comes from a read error, as the CDR3 has no conserved phenylalanine or tryptophan at its end. This chain joins TRBV6-1 and TRBJ1-5; no clear D. Germline V gene sequence: CDR1 MNHNS, CDR2 SASEGT. The CDR3 length is 16 residues. The CDR3 DNA reads TGTGACAGCAGTGCTCACCAGGTTACAGCCAATCAGCCCCAGCATTTG. Translated: CDSSAHQVTANQPQHL.

In the case of this clone: One end of the junction fails to match germline, which may point to a read error. J is TRBJ2-3 and V is TRBV5-6; TRBD2 matches 10 bases. Germline values: CDR1 SGHDT, CDR2 YYEEEE. CDR3 length: 16 amino acids. This CDR3 reads CASSSPSGRETDKQYF. The CDR3 DNA follows: TGTGCCAGCAGCTCCCCTAGCGGGAGAGAAACAGATAAGCAGTATTTT.

CDR3 protein: CASSGGQGNQPQHF. In DNA, the CDR3 is TGTGCCAGCAGTGGAGGACAGGGTAATCAGCCCCAGCATTTT. V usage is TRBV6-6 and J usage is TRBJ1-5; TRBD1 aligns across 8 bases. Germline CDR1 MNHNY, CDR2 SVGAGI (reference sequence). Trimming at V came to 5 bases and at J to 4 bases, leaving 4 bases not matched to a gene. The length of the CDR3 is 14 residues.

This clone was recorded a few times. The chain combines TRBV4-3 with TRBJ1-3; 7 bases are shared with TRBD1. CDR1 is LGHNA and CDR2 is YSLEER in the germline V gene. V trimming: 2 bases; J trimming: 1 base; junction bases outside the gene matches: 11. The CDR3 has 18 amino acids. CDR3 loop: CASSQLLQGQQSGNTIYF. As DNA, the CDR3 is TGCGCCAGCAGCCAACTCCTGCAGGGACAGCAGTCTGGAAACACCATATATTTT.

The sample holds a few counts of this clone. The chain couples TRBV20-1 to TRBJ1-1, with 7 bases aligning to TRBD1. The CDR3 has 11 residues. Losses at the gene ends were 5 bases for V and 4 bases for J; bases not matched to a gene: 1. Germline V gene lookup returns CDR1 DFQATT and CDR2 SNEGSKA (reference sequence). CDR3 coding DNA: TGCAGTGCTCCAGGGGGCACTGAAGCTTTCTTT. Translation: CSAPGGTEAFF.

This clone was seen more than once but under ten times. The chain joins TRBV28 to TRBJ2-1, with D possibly being TRBD1 (6 bases). CDR1 MDHEN and CDR2 SYDVKM come from the germline V gene. The CDR3 spans 14 residues. Trimming cost V 2 bases and J 7 bases, with 12 bases left between them. CDR3 bases: TGTGCCAGCAGTTTACTACAGGGCTGGAATGAGCAGTTCTTC. Its protein is CASSLLQGWNEQFF.

The chain couples TRBV7-3 to TRBJ2-1; 11 bases map to TRBD2. V gave up 4 bases and J gave up 7 bases; unmatched junction bases: 9. The germline V gene encodes CDR1 SGHTA and CDR2 FQGTGA. The CDR3 spans 16 residues. The CDR3 coding sequence is TGTGCCAGCAGCTCCCTTAGCGGGGGGGCAGCGAATGAGCAGTTCTTC. Translation: CASSSLSGGAANEQFF.

The chain is built from TRBV28 and TRBJ2-3, with a tentative D call TRBD2 (6 bases). This CDR3 has 18 amino acids. Germline lookup yields CDR1 MDHEN and CDR2 SYDVKM. Between the trimmed V and J ends, which lost 4 bases and 2 bases, there was a span of 22 bases. The CDR3 bases are TGTGCCAGCAGTTCCCTAAAGGACTACCTTCCTCCCACAGATACGCAGTATTTT. It translates to CASSSLKDYLPPTDTQYF.

This clone was observed a handful of times. This sequence joins TRBV10-3 and TRBJ1-1, with D possibly being TRBD1 (6 bases). Germline lookup yields CDR1 ENHRY and CDR2 SYGVKD. V lost 2 bases, J lost 6 bases, and 7 bases lay in between. The CDR3 covers 12 residues. CDR3 nucleotides: TGTGCCATCAGTGAGAACAGGGCTGAAGCTTTCTTT. Its translation: CAISENRAEAFF.

The chain joins TRBV5-4 to TRBJ1-6, with TRBD1 matching over 8 bases. The CDR3 has 15 residues. V shed 2 bases and J 8 bases; nucleotides not matched to a gene: 6. Per germline, CDR1 SGHNT and CDR2 YYREEE (reference sequence). CDR3 loop: CASSFPGQGYSPLHF. For the CDR3, the DNA is TGTGCCAGCAGCTTCCCAGGACAGGGATATTCACCCCTCCACTTT.

The CDR3 spells CASSSGTNYEQYF. In nucleotides, the CDR3 is TGTGCCAGTAGTTCCGGGACAAACTACGAGCAGTACTTC. The chain is built from TRBV19 and TRBJ2-7; the D gene is possibly TRBD1 (6 bases). The CDR3 consists of 13 residues. Germline CDR1 reads LNHDA; CDR2 reads SQIVND (reference sequence). Between the trimmed V and J ends, which lost 5 bases and 3 bases, there was a span of 11 bases.